This T cell receptor beta chain comes out of a study of cytomegalovirus exposure and HLA in healthy donors. Study information: Across a few hundred genotyped donors, around 82% landed in the Caucasian-associated ancestry cluster.

Findings and caveats of the study: Listed as cytomegalovirus-associated were 150 to 200 TCR beta chains.

Trimming left V 0 bases short and J 1 base short, with 11 bases between. The CDR3 runs to 15 residues. Germline CDR1 reads SGDLS; CDR2 reads YYNGEE. A multiplex PCR was run with 60 Vbeta primers and 13 Jbeta primers. Sequencing was performed with immunoSEQ multiplex PCR; in TCRdb, only in-frame clones are kept and a portion is missing. The top ten hold around 0.42% of the sample, which has nearly 200,000 clones, 70% to 80% seen once. In the case of this clone: The target antigen is unknown.

This TCR was recovered from a male donor in good health and CMV-seropositive. The V and J genes are TRBV9 and TRBJ2-7; D is perhaps TRBD2 (5 bases). Sequenced sample: PBMCs. The CDR3 bases are TGTGCCAGCAGCGTAGTGGCGGAGGCGTCCTACGAGCAGTACTTC. This translates into CASSVVAEASYEQYF.